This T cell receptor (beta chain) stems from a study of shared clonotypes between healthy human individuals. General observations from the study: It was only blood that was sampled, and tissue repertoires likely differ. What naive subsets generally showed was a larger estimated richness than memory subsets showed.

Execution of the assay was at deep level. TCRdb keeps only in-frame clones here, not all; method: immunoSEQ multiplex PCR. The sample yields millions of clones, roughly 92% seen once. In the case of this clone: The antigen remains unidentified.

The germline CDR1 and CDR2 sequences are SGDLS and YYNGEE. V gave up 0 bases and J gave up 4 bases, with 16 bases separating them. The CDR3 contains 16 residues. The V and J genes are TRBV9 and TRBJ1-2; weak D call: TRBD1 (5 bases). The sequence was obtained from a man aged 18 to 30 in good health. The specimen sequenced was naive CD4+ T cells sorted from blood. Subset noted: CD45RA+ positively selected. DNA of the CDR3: TGTGCCAGCAGCGTAGCTGACAGACCTAGACTCTATGGCTACACCTTC. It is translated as CASSVADRPRLYGYTF. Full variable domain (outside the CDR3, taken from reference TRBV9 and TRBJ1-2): DSGVTQTPKHLITATGQRVTLRCSPRSGDLSVYWYQQSLDQGLQFLIQYYNGEERAKGNILERFSAQQFPDLHSELNLSSLELGDSALYFCASSVADRPRLYGYTFGSGTRLTVV.